This T cell receptor (beta chain) appears in the sequencing data of a study of T-cell reconstitution after alpha-beta-depleted transplantation in children. Unique molecular identifiers were built into the TCRbeta library. One entry per CDR3 protein, called by TCRdb with MiXCR from the PCR reads. The table lists about 640,000 distinct CDR3 sequences, over 10% of them singletons, with about 2.2% in the top ten. This CDR3 region has 17 residues. CDR1 is SGDLS, CDR2 YYNGEE, per germline. J was trimmed by 1 base and V by 3 bases; bases with no gene match: 3. Of note for this clonotype: No antigen is known for it.

Overall study findings and caveats: Day-60 TCRbeta diversity that was high in some patients was derived from surviving recipient T cells and thymic progenitors.

The chain has TRBV9 and TRBJ2-2; 13 bases are shared with TRBD2. The clonotype comes from a male patient aged 10-17 years who had a stem cell transplant for acute myeloid leukemia, so the T cells may come from the graft donor. The material was PBMCs, mostly from graft donor cells, obtained 360 days after TCRalphabeta/CD19-depleted stem cell transplant. CDR3 sequence: CASSGTSGRVNTGELFF. DNA of the CDR3: TGTGCCAGCAGCGGTACTAGCGGGAGGGTGAACACCGGGGAGCTGTTTTTT.